These 15 T cell receptor beta chains were all obtained from the same sample, sequenced in a study of siplizumab effects on memory and regulatory T cells. This table comes from immunoSEQ multiplex PCR, and its TCRdb copy is limited to in-frame clones, with some not included. The sample lists some 62,000 clones; roughly 80% were seen once. Input material: memory CD4+ T cells sorted from blood. The receptors stem from a human donor in good health.

This clone was detected only a few times. The chain links TRBV6-1 to TRBJ1-5; D is perhaps TRBD1 (6 bases). This CDR3 comprises 15 residues. Per germline, CDR1 MNHNS and CDR2 SASEGT. The ends were cut back, 2 bases at V and 2 bases at J, with 10 bases in the middle. CDR3 sequence: CASSELGGGNQPQHF. In DNA form, the CDR3 reads TGTGCCAGCAGTGAATTAGGGGGAGGCAATCAGCCCCAGCATTTT.

The J gene is TRBJ2-7, the V gene TRBV2; 7 nucleotides line up with TRBD2. The CDR3 runs 15 residues. With 7 bases clipped from V and 6 bases from J, the junction kept 15 bases outside the gene matches. CDR1 is SNHLY and CDR2 is FYNNEI in the germline V gene. The CDR3 loop is CASILNSPGGGEQYF. The CDR3 DNA follows: TGTGCCAGCATCCTAAACTCCCCGGGGGGTGGCGAGCAGTACTTC.

This clone was seen a few times. V and J are TRBV4-1 and TRBJ1-2; D may be TRBD1 (5 bases). Looked up from germline, CDR1 is MGHRA and CDR2 is YSYEKL. The CDR3 contains 15 residues. V was pared by 4 bases and J by 2 bases, with 14 bases between. The CDR3 bases are TGCGCCAGCAGCCTACAGGTGGCGGAGAACTATGGCTACACCTTC. This codes for CASSLQVAENYGYTF.

The CDR3 DNA sequence: TGTGCCAGCAGCTTAGACAGGGTTCTGTCCTATGGCTACACCTTC. It yields the protein CASSLDRVLSYGYTF. This chain joins TRBV5-6 and TRBJ1-2, with TRBD1 matching 7 bases. V lost 2 bases to trimming and J lost 4 bases; unmatched junction nucleotides: 8. This CDR3 spans 15 amino acids. CDR1 SGHDT and CDR2 YYEEEE come from the germline V gene. Full variable domain (outside the CDR3, taken from reference TRBV5-6 and TRBJ1-2): DAGVTQSPTHLIKTRGQQVTLRCSPKSGHDTVSWYQQALGQGPQFIFQYYEEEERQRGNFPDRFSGHQFPNYSSELNVNALLLGDSALYLCASSLDRVLSYGYTFGSGTRLTVV.

The rearrangement uses TRBV5-6 and TRBJ1-2; D gene unclear. The ends were cut back, 5 bases at V and 4 bases at J, with 12 bases in the middle. Germline values: CDR1 SGHDT, CDR2 YYEEEE. The length of the CDR3 is 13 residues. The CDR3 DNA sequence: TGTGCCAGCAGTCGCAGCGATTTCTATGGCTACACCTTC. Amino acid sequence: CASSRSDFYGYTF.

The chain employs TRBV18 and TRBJ1-5; D possibly corresponds to TRBD1 (6 bases). The V and J ends lost 5 bases and 0 bases respectively, with 11 bases between them. CDR3 length: 15 residues. Germline assignment: CDR1 KGHSH and CDR2 LQKENI. The CDR3 spells CASSGGAFSNQPQHF. The CDR3 DNA sequence: TGTGCCAGCTCAGGGGGGGCGTTTAGCAATCAGCCCCAGCATTTT.

This clone came up a few times. This chain uses TRBV5-1 with TRBJ1-5; D is unclear. Germline CDR1 reads SGHRS; CDR2 reads YFSETQ. V lost 0 bases, J lost 7 bases, and 14 bases lay in between. CDR3 length: 15 residues. CDR3 DNA sequence: TGCGCCAGCAGCTTGGAAGGACGGGCGGAACAGCCCCAGCATTTT. Amino acids: CASSLEGRAEQPQHF.

The chain carries TRBV6-1 and TRBJ2-4, with 8 bases aligning to TRBD1. Germline-derived CDR1 and CDR2 are MNHNS and SASEGT. CDR3 length equals 15 residues. The junction had 4 bases not matched to a gene; V was cut back by 4 bases and J by 2 bases. The CDR3 sequence: CASSGGTGTKNIQYF. The CDR3 coding sequence is TGTGCCAGCAGTGGAGGGACAGGAACCAAAAACATTCAGTACTTC.

The chain uses TRBV2 and TRBJ1-3, with D hard to call. Trimming removed 4 bases at V and 6 bases at J, with 1 base between. Germline CDR1 SNHLY, CDR2 FYNNEI. The CDR3 sequence is 10 residues long. The CDR3 DNA follows: TGTGCCAGCAGTGTAAACACCATATATTTT. It is translated as CASSVNTIYF.

The CDR3 reads CSWGSSFRYGYTF. The CDR3 coding sequence is TGCAGCTGGGGGTCCTCTTTTCGCTATGGCTACACCTTC. The rearrangement uses TRBV29-1 and TRBJ1-2; maybe TRBD1 (5 bases). CDR3 size: 13 residues. Germline V gene data show CDR1 as SQVTM and CDR2 as ANQGSEA. Trimming left V 8 bases short and J 4 bases short, with 17 bases between.

J is TRBJ1-2 and V is TRBV6-5; 7 positions match TRBD1. The germline gives CDR1 MNHEY, CDR2 SVGAGI. V gave up 5 bases and J gave up 4 bases; unmatched junction bases: 10. This CDR3 region has 15 residues. As DNA, the CDR3 is TGTGCCAGCAGTCCTGACAGGGTACGCGGCTATGGCTACACCTTC. Encoded protein: CASSPDRVRGYGYTF.

In DNA form, the CDR3 reads TGTGCCAGCCAGGACGGAAGACAGAACACCGGGGAGCTGTTTTTT. Translating it yields CASQDGRQNTGELFF. The chain couples TRBV25-1 to TRBJ2-2; no firm D call. CDR1 MGHDK and CDR2 SYGVNS come from the germline V gene. The CDR3 loop spans 15 amino acids. The germline V and J ends were trimmed by 8 bases and 1 base, with 14 bases remaining between them. Filled out from reference TRBV25-1 and TRBJ2-2, the complete variable domain reads EADIYQTPRYLVIGTGKKITLECSQTMGHDKMYWYQQDPGMELHLIHYSYGVNSTEKGDLSSESTVSRIRTEHFPLTLESARPSHTSQYLCASQDGRQNTGELFFGEGSRLTVL.

This chain uses TRBV19 with TRBJ1-5; D perhaps matches TRBD1 (6 bases). Germline assignment: CDR1 LNHDA and CDR2 SQIVND (reference sequence). V was pared by 0 bases and J by 10 bases, with 16 bases between. The CDR3 consists of 15 residues. CDR3 protein: CASSIDPQGREPQHF. The CDR3 nucleotides read TGTGCCAGTAGTATAGATCCACAGGGACGTGAACCCCAGCATTTT.

For the CDR3, the DNA is TGTGCCAGCAGTGCCCAGGCCGCTCGGAGCCTCGGGGCCAACGTCCTGACTTTC. Protein: CASSAQAARSLGANVLTF. This chain connects TRBV27 to TRBJ2-6; D call uncertain. This CDR3 region has 18 residues. The germline V gene has CDR1 MNHEY and CDR2 SMNVEV (reference sequence). Trimming stripped 5 bases from V and 4 bases from J, with 21 bases between.

This chain connects TRBV5-6 to TRBJ2-2; D possibly corresponds to TRBD1 (6 bases). CDR1 is SGHDT and CDR2 is YYEEEE in the germline V gene. The CDR3 length is 16 residues. Trimming took 0 bases from V and 2 from J, leaving 11 bases between them. CDR3 DNA: TGTGCCAGCAGCTTGGATGCTGGGGGCAACACCGGGGAGCTGTTTTTT. Protein product: CASSLDAGGNTGELFF.